Listed below are T cell receptor beta chains from one sample, sequenced in a study of cytomegalovirus exposure and HLA in healthy donors. Some clones are missing from TCRdb's copy, which holds only in-frame ones; the method was immunoSEQ multiplex PCR. The table has 180,000 or so clones, 9.5% seen once; the top ten hold approximately 1.3%. Sequenced material: PBMCs. The origin of the receptors is a woman in her 30s in good health and CMV-seropositive. Both conserved end residues are part of each CDR3. D genes are given only for firm matches. Some rows have no size entry. The others give once, few or many, or a class for an expanded clone.

len	v_gene	abundance	j_gene	d_gene	CDR3nt	CDR3aa
15	TRBV6-1	few	TRBJ2-7	TRBD2	TGTGCCAGCAGTGACGGGACTAGCGGGAGAGACGAGCAGTACTTC	CASSDGTSGRDEQYF
15	TRBV15	-	TRBJ2-7	TRBD2	TGTGCCACCAGCAGAGATACTAGCGCCACCTACGAGCAGTACTTC	CATSRDTSATYEQYF
13	TRBV6-1	few	TRBJ1-1	-	TGTGCCAGCAGTAAACAGGGTAACACTGAAGCTTTCTTT	CASSKQGNTEAFF
15	TRBV7-9	-	TRBJ2-5	TRBD2	TGTGCCAGCAGCCCGGGACTAGCGGGACAAGAGACCCAGTACTTC	CASSPGLAGQETQYF
13	TRBV25-1	-	TRBJ2-3	-	TGTGCCAGTATGGTTGCGTTGTACGATACGCAGTATTTT	CASMVALYDTQYF
15	TRBV4-1	few	TRBJ2-7	-	TGCGCCAGCAGCCAAGGGGGCGACAGTACCTACGAGCAGTACTTC	CASSQGGDSTYEQYF
16	TRBV5-1	-	TRBJ2-3	TRBD2	TGCGCCAGCAGCCAGGGACTAGCGGGAGTAGCAGATACGCAGTATTTT	CASSQGLAGVADTQYF
16	TRBV7-3	-	TRBJ1-1	TRBD1	TGTGCCAGCAGCCCGGACAGGGGGCGGGTGAACACTGAAGCTTTCTTT	CASSPDRGRVNTEAFF
14	TRBV5-1	few	TRBJ1-1	-	TGCGCCAGCAGCTTCGCTCCCGGGAACACTGAAGCTTTCTTT	CASSFAPGNTEAFF
17	TRBV11-1	few	TRBJ1-1	TRBD1	TGTGCCAGCAGCTTCCGGACAGGGCTAGTCATGAACACTGAAGCTTTCTTT	CASSFRTGLVMNTEAFF
13	TRBV7-3	-	TRBJ2-1	-	TGTGCCAGCAGCCCGGGATCATACAATGAGCAGTTCTTC	CASSPGSYNEQFF
16	TRBV5-6	few	TRBJ2-7	-	TGTGCCAGCAGCTATCGGGGGACAGCCTTGTCCTACGAGCAGTACTTC	CASSYRGTALSYEQYF
14	TRBV18	-	TRBJ1-1	TRBD1	TGTGCCAGCTCTCGGGACAGAAAGAACACTGAAGCTTTCTTT	CASSRDRKNTEAFF
16	TRBV7-9	-	TRBJ2-4	TRBD1	TGTGCCAGCAGCTTAGTTGGGACAGGGGACCAAAACATTCAGTACTTC	CASSLVGTGDQNIQYF
13	TRBV5-1	few	TRBJ2-2	-	TGCGCCAGCACACAGGGGAACACCGGGGAGCTGTTTTTT	CASTQGNTGELFF
15	TRBV29-1	few	TRBJ2-7	-	TGCAGCGTTTTCCTCAATCGGGATCCCTCCTACGAGCAGTACTTC	CSVFLNRDPSYEQYF
15	TRBV5-1	few	TRBJ1-3	-	TGCGCCAGCAGCGTGGATCTGGCCAGGGGAAACACCATATATTTT	CASSVDLARGNTIYF
13	TRBV5-1	-	TRBJ2-7	-	TGCGCCAGCAGCTTGGCCTCGAGGTCCGAGCAGTACTTC	CASSLASRSEQYF
14	TRBV13	-	TRBJ2-1	-	TGTGCCAGCAGCTTAGAAGCTAGCTACAATGAGCAGTTCTTC	CASSLEASYNEQFF
16	TRBV7-9	-	TRBJ2-7	TRBD2	TGTGCCAGCAGCTTAGCCCCTAGCGGGAGCTCCTACGAGCAGTACTTC	CASSLAPSGSSYEQYF
13	TRBV6-1	few	TRBJ1-2	-	TGTGCCAGCAGCCCCTATGAGGGTCTTCGCTACACCTTC	CASSPYEGLRYTF
16	TRBV10-3	few	TRBJ1-2	-	TGTGCCATCAGTGAGTCGGTGGGGCAGGGGAGACATGGCTACACCTTC	CAISESVGQGRHGYTF
14	TRBV2	few	TRBJ1-1	TRBD1	TGTGCCAGCAGCGGGACAGGGATGAACACTGAAGCTTTCTTT	CASSGTGMNTEAFF
15	TRBV7-2	many	TRBJ2-5	-	TGTGCCAGCAGCTTAGGGGCGGGATATAGGGAGACCCAGTACTTC	CASSLGAGYRETQYF
15	TRBV9	-	TRBJ1-1	TRBD1	TGTGCCAGCAGCGGCAACAGGGGTCTAGGGACTGAAGCTTTCTTT	CASSGNRGLGTEAFF
15	TRBV4-1	-	TRBJ2-1	TRBD2	TGCGCCAGCAGCCAATTTGGGACTAGAGACAATGAGCAGTTCTTC	CASSQFGTRDNEQFF